Listed below are T cell receptor beta chains from one sample, sequenced in a study of T cells after yellow fever vaccination. Using its own MiXCR run on the 5' RACE reads, TCRdb lists one record per CDR3 protein. The sample lists almost 600,000 distinct CDR3 sequences; roughly 13% were seen once. The sequencing used PBMCs, collected on the day of the yellow fever booster vaccination. These receptors were taken from a young man who received the YFV17D yellow fever vaccine. Each CDR3 is given with its conserved first and last residue. D genes are given only for firm matches. A row's size may be missing; if present it is once, few, many or a size class.

few	TRBD1	TRBV5-1	TRBJ1-5	TGCGCCAGCAGCCCTCGGACAGGGGGTGGGCCCCAGCATTTT	CASSPRTGGGPQHF
few	-	TRBV7-8	TRBJ1-3	TGTGCCAGCAGCATGCCGGGGGGGACGCCCTTTAGAAGCTCTGGAAACACCATATATTTT	CASSMPGGTPFRSSGNTIYF
-	-	TRBV4-1	TRBJ2-7	TGCGCCAGCAGCCAAGGGCAGGGGGGAATCTACGAGCAGTACTTC	CASSQGQGGIYEQYF
few	-	TRBV18	TRBJ2-1	TGTGCCAGCTCATCGAGGGTGCGCGCTGAGCAGTTCTTC	CASSSRVRAEQFF
-	TRBD1	TRBV7-8	TRBJ1-5	TGTGCCAGCAGAAAGGACAGGGCGACGGTACAGCCCCAGCATTTT	CASRKDRATVQPQHF
few	-	TRBV27	TRBJ2-1	TGTGCCAGCAGGAGGGACCCGATGTACAATGAGCAGTTCTTC	CASRRDPMYNEQFF
few	-	TRBV14	TRBJ1-1	TGTGCCAGCAGCCAAGATCGATTGTGGGGGATTGATGAAGCTTTCTTT	CASSQDRLWGIDEAFF
-	TRBD1	TRBV7-8	TRBJ2-7	TGTGCCAGCGGCCACGGGACAGGGCTCTACGAGCAGTACTTC	CASGHGTGLYEQYF
-	TRBD1	TRBV12-3/TRBV12-4	TRBJ2-6	TGTACCTTCTGTTTAGGGACAGTGCTTAGCTCTGGGGCCAACGTCCTGACTTTC	CTFCLGTVLSSGANVLTF
few	-	TRBV5-1	TRBJ1-1	TGCGCCAGCAGCTGGGGGGGGAAGCCTGAAGCTTTCTTT	CASSWGGKPEAFF
few	TRBD2	TRBV20-1	TRBJ2-2	TGCAGTGCTAGAGTTTACGGCGGGAGGACCGGGGAGCTGTTTTTT	CSARVYGGRTGELFF
many	-	TRBV7-8	TRBJ1-5	TGTGCCAGCAGCTTTGGGGGGGATATTCGCAATCAGCCCCAGCATTTT	CASSFGGDIRNQPQHF
-	TRBD2	TRBV6-2/TRBV6-3	TRBJ2-7	TGTGCCAGCAGTTACTCGTTCACGACTAGCGGGCCCGGAGGGGCCTACGAGCAGTACTTC	CASSYSFTTSGPGGAYEQYF